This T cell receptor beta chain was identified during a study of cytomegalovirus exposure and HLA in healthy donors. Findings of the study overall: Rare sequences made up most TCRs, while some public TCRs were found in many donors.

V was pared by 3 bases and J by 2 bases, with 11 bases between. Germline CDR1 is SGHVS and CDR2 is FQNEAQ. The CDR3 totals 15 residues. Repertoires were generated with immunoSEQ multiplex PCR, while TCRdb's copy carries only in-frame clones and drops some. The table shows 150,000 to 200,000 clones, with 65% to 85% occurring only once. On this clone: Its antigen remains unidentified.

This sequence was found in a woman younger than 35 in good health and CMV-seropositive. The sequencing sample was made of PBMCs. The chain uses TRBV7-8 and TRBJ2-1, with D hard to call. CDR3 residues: CASSFRTTTYNEQFF. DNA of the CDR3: TGTGCCAGCAGCTTCCGAACTACAACCTACAATGAGCAGTTCTTC.